Listed here are 30 T cell receptor beta chains from one sample, sequenced in a study of blood T cell repertoires in COVID-19. Profiled with immunoSEQ multiplex PCR; TCRdb holds only in-frame clones, not every one. The repertoire holds over 100,000 clones, with less than 85% as singletons. The sequenced sample was peripheral blood. These receptors were taken from a woman aged 55-69 years with acute or convalescent COVID-19.

The V call is TRBV27, the J call TRBJ2-7; TRBD2 aligns across 12 bases. V shed 3 bases, J shed 3 bases, and the junction held 0 bases outside the gene matches. The CDR3 totals 14 residues. Germline loops: CDR1 MNHEY, CDR2 SMNVEV (reference sequence). The CDR3 coding sequence is TGTGCCAGCAGTTTGGGACTAGCGGGCTACGAGCAGTACTTC. Translating gives CASSLGLAGYEQYF.

The chain couples TRBV6-5 to TRBJ2-1; D may be TRBD1 (6 bases). V was trimmed by 2 bases and J by 0 bases, leaving 11 bases between them. The germline gives CDR1 MNHEY, CDR2 SVGAGI. CDR3 size: 16 residues. The CDR3 protein is CASSYGGETSYNEQFF. Here the CDR3 DNA reads TGTGCCAGCAGTTACGGGGGCGAGACCTCCTACAATGAGCAGTTCTTC.

The gene calls are TRBV18 and TRBJ1-3; 7 bases map to TRBD1. J was trimmed by 2 bases and V by 2 bases; bases with no gene match: 6. Germline V gene lookup returns CDR1 KGHSH and CDR2 LQKENI. The CDR3 sequence is 16 residues long. The CDR3 bases are TGTGCCAGCTCACCAAACCAGGGGGTCCCTGGAAACACCATATATTTT. It encodes CASSPNQGVPGNTIYF.

This rearrangement joins TRBV21-1 to TRBJ2-7; TRBD2, the table's D call, was not compared with the DNA. TRBV21-1 is a pseudogene. The CDR3 has 11 amino acids. CDR3 DNA: TGTGCCAGCAGCAAAAGCGGGGCGCAGTACTTC. Protein sequence: CASSKSGAQYF.

The V call is TRBV3-1 (or the pseudogene TRBV3-2), the J call TRBJ2-1; 15 nucleotides align to TRBD2. V dropped 4 bases and J dropped 9; count of bases not matched to a gene: 7. Germline V CDR1 and CDR2: LGHDT, YNNKEL (reference sequence). The CDR3 extends over 16 amino acids. The CDR3 region has the DNA TGTGCCAGCAGCCCCTGGACTAGCGGGGGGGCCGGTGAGCAGTTCTTC. Protein: CASSPWTSGGAGEQFF.

This clone showed up just a few times. The chain employs TRBV24-1 and TRBJ1-5; D gene uncertain. The CDR3 runs 16 residues. Germline values: CDR1 KGHDR, CDR2 SFDVKD. The V gene lost 4 bases and the J gene lost 5 bases, with 17 bases spanning the gap. CDR3 protein: CATSDSGSLGDQPQHF. The CDR3 DNA is TGTGCCACCAGTGACTCTGGGTCTTTGGGAGATCAGCCCCAGCATTTT.

This clone came up once. The V call is TRBV7-6, the J call TRBJ2-7, with no clear D. CDR1 is SGHVS, CDR2 FNYEAQ, per germline. CDR3 length: 15 amino acids. V was cut by 1 base and J by 1 base, with 11 bases left in between. CDR3 in DNA: TGTGCCAGCAGCTTAGGATCAACTACTTCCTACGAGCAGTACTTC. This translates into CASSLGSTTSYEQYF.

The V call is TRBV28, the J call TRBJ1-1; TRBD1 agrees at 7 bases. The CDR3 is made up of 14 amino acids. Germline CDR1 reads MDHEN; CDR2 reads SYDVKM. V was clipped by 4 bases and J by 13 bases; unmatched bases: 15. The DNA for the CDR3 is TGTGCCAGCAGTTCCTATGTAGGGGGCGGGAAATTTTTCTTT. Translated, it gives CASSSYVGGGKFFF.

This sequence joins TRBV7-9 and TRBJ1-1, with 9 bases that match TRBD1. The CDR3 has 15 amino acids. V gave up 1 base and J gave up 3 bases; unmatched junction bases: 3. In germline, CDR1 is SEHNR, CDR2 FQNEAQ (reference sequence). Here the CDR3 DNA reads TGTGCCAGCAGCTTAGAGACAGGGGGGCACACTGAAGCTTTCTTT. Translation: CASSLETGGHTEAFF.

This chain uses TRBV7-2 with TRBJ2-7, with TRBD1 identical over 9 bases. The CDR3 extends over 15 amino acids. The V gene end was trimmed by 0 bases and the J gene end by 4 bases; junction bases not matched to a gene: 4. Germline assignment: CDR1 SGHTA and CDR2 FQGNSA. The CDR3 here is CASSLAGTGLYEQYF. CDR3 in DNA: TGTGCCAGCAGCTTAGCTGGGACAGGGCTATACGAGCAGTACTTC.

The CDR3 sequence: CASSLAAGGQGRYEQYF. The CDR3 coding sequence is TGTGCCAGCAGCTTAGCCGCGGGAGGACAGGGGAGGTACGAGCAGTACTTC. The chain joins TRBV7-2 to TRBJ2-7; D possibly corresponds to TRBD1 (9 bases). Germline CDR1 reads SGHTA; CDR2 reads FQGNSA. The CDR3 totals 17 residues. V lost 0 bases to trimming and J lost 4 bases, with 19 bases between them.

The CDR3 reads CASSSRGPQSYGYTF. The CDR3 nucleotides are TGTGCCAGCAGCTCCCGAGGGCCACAATCCTATGGCTACACCTTC. The chain employs TRBV11-2 and TRBJ1-2; no firm D call. The germline V and J ends were trimmed by 4 bases and 4 bases, with 16 bases remaining between them. From germline, CDR1 is SGHAT and CDR2 FQNNGV. This CDR3 region has 15 residues. Complete variable domain (other parts from reference TRBV11-2 and TRBJ1-2): EAGVAQSPRYKIIEKRQSVAFWCNPISGHATLYWYQQILGQGPKLLIQFQNNGVVDDSQLPKDRFSAERLKGVDSTLKIQPAKLEDSAVYLCASSSRGPQSYGYTFGSGTRLTVV.

There are a few counts of this clone. The J gene is TRBJ1-4, the V gene TRBV28; no definite D call. This CDR3 has 12 amino acids. The V and J ends lost 10 bases and 3 bases respectively, with 9 bases between them. CDR1 MDHEN and CDR2 SYDVKM come from the germline V gene. In DNA, the CDR3 is TGTGCCACGGAGGGTTCTAATGAAAAACTGTTTTTT. This codes for CATEGSNEKLFF.

This chain uses TRBV2 with TRBJ2-5; the match to TRBD2 covers 8 bases. CDR1 and CDR2 (germline): SNHLY, FYNNEI. V was clipped by 6 bases and J by 3 bases; unmatched bases: 3. The CDR3 is 13 residues long. Written as DNA, the CDR3 is TGTGCCAGCAGCCCGGGGGGGGAAGAGACCCAGTACTTC. Translation: CASSPGGEETQYF.

This chain joins TRBV29-1 and TRBJ2-5, with a tentative D call TRBD1 (5 bases). Between the trimmed V and J ends, which lost 6 bases and 2 bases, there was a span of 10 bases. Germline CDR1 is SQVTM and CDR2 is ANQGSEA. This CDR3 is built from 12 residues. CDR3 in amino acids: CSVSDSQETQYF. CDR3 coding DNA: TGCAGCGTCTCTGACAGTCAAGAGACCCAGTACTTC.

This chain uses TRBV19 with TRBJ2-2; 9 bases are a match to TRBD1. Germline CDR1 LNHDA, CDR2 SQIVND (reference sequence). V dropped 8 bases and J dropped 5; count of bases not matched to a gene: 9. This CDR3 is built from 15 residues. The CDR3 DNA reads as TGTGCCAGTTGGACAGGGGCTAGAGAGACCGGGGAGCTGTTTTTT. Amino acids: CASWTGARETGELFF.

The rearrangement joins TRBV6-6 to TRBJ2-2; D remains ambiguous. CDR3 length equals 12 residues. Trimming took off 6 bases at V and 6 bases at J, with 8 bases between the two ends. CDR1 and CDR2 (germline): MNHNY, SVGAGI (reference sequence). This CDR3 is CASSPVAGELFF. The CDR3 DNA reads TGTGCCAGCAGCCCGGTCGCCGGGGAGCTGTTTTTT.

The V gene is TRBV7-9, the J gene TRBJ2-1; 10 nucleotides line up with TRBD1. The germline gives CDR1 SEHNR, CDR2 FQNEAQ (reference sequence). With 1 base clipped from V and 6 bases from J, the junction kept 9 bases outside the gene matches. The length of the CDR3 is 17 residues. This chain's CDR3 is CASSLGTGGSVSNEQFF. For the CDR3, the DNA is TGTGCCAGCAGCTTAGGGACAGGGGGTTCAGTCAGCAATGAGCAGTTCTTC.

The chain carries TRBV9 and TRBJ1-2; 7 positions agree with TRBD1. The germline CDR1 and CDR2 sequences are SGDLS and YYNGEE. V shed 3 bases, J shed 9 bases, and the junction held 8 bases outside the gene matches. CDR3 length: 13 amino acids. CDR3 in DNA: TGTGCCAGCAGCGCGCGACAGGGTCTTCGCTACACCTTC. Its protein is CASSARQGLRYTF.

J is TRBJ2-4 and V is TRBV19, with 15 bases that match TRBD2. With V trimmed by 5 bases and J by 4 bases, 6 bases remained unmatched. Germline V gives CDR1 LNHDA, CDR2 SQIVND (reference sequence). The CDR3 totals 17 residues. CDR3: CASSPGLAGGSKNIQYF. The CDR3 region has the DNA TGTGCCAGTAGTCCGGGACTAGCGGGAGGTTCGAAAAACATTCAGTACTTC.

The V call is TRBV11-3, the J call TRBJ2-1, with D perhaps matching TRBD2 (5 bases). Germline-derived CDR1 and CDR2 are SGHNT and YENEEA. The CDR3 sequence is 15 residues long. V lost 0 bases and J lost 2, with 8 bases in between. The CDR3 region is CASSLDAGAYNEQFF. The CDR3 DNA is TGTGCCAGCAGCTTAGACGCGGGCGCCTACAATGAGCAGTTCTTC. The whole variable domain, remainder taken from reference TRBV11-3 and TRBJ2-1, is EAGVVQSPRYKIIEKKQPVAFWCNPISGHNTLYWYLQNLGQGPELLIRYENEEAVDDSQLPKDRFSAERLKGVDSTLKIQPAELGDSAVYLCASSLDAGAYNEQFFGPGTRLTVL.

The rearrangement uses TRBV3-1 (or the pseudogene TRBV3-2) and TRBJ2-7; 8 nucleotides match TRBD1. The CDR3 totals 13 residues. The germline V gene has CDR1 LGHDT and CDR2 YNNKEL (reference sequence). V was pared by 6 bases and J by 2 bases, with 3 bases of the junction left unmatched. The CDR3 DNA sequence: TGTGCCAGCAGTCTGGACAGGGCCTACGAGCAGTACTTC. Translating gives CASSLDRAYEQYF.

CDR3: CASSPGDYGYTF. The CDR3 DNA is TGTGCCAGCAGCCCGGGAGACTATGGCTACACCTTC. The chain links TRBV28 to TRBJ1-2; D is undetermined. Trimming took 6 bases from V and 3 from J, leaving 8 bases between them. Germline values: CDR1 MDHEN, CDR2 SYDVKM. The CDR3 covers 12 residues.

The genes are TRBV19 and TRBJ2-7; 11 nucleotides line up with TRBD1. The germline V gene has CDR1 LNHDA and CDR2 SQIVND (reference sequence). The CDR3 has 14 residues. The ends lost 9 bases at V and 2 bases at J; junction bases unmatched: 6. The CDR3 bases are TGTGCCAGCCGAAGGGACAGGGGGACCTACGAGCAGTACTTC. It is translated as CASRRDRGTYEQYF.

The chain carries TRBV25-1 and TRBJ2-3; the D gene is possibly TRBD1 (6 bases). This CDR3 has 15 residues. Germline CDR1 reads MGHDK; CDR2 reads SYGVNS. V was trimmed by 2 bases and J by 6 bases, leaving 15 bases between them. This CDR3 is CASSETRGMSDTQYF. The CDR3 nucleotides are TGTGCCAGCAGTGAAACCAGGGGAATGTCGGATACGCAGTATTTT.

The V gene is TRBV12-3 or TRBV12-4, the J gene TRBJ1-1; TRBD1 is a possible D gene (5 bases). V was pared by 5 bases and J by 2 bases, with 9 bases between. The CDR3 is made up of 13 amino acids. CDR3 protein: CASSRQINTEAFF. CDR3 DNA sequence: TGTGCCAGCAGTCGACAGATTAACACTGAAGCTTTCTTT.

The chain combines TRBV3-1 (or the pseudogene TRBV3-2) with TRBJ1-1; maybe TRBD1 (5 bases). Trimming took off 1 base at V and 1 base at J, with 10 bases between the two ends. There are 15 residues in the CDR3. The germline gives CDR1 LGHDT, CDR2 YNNKEL (reference sequence). CDR3 sequence: CASSQGGLGNTEAFF. The CDR3 bases are TGTGCCAGCAGCCAAGGGGGCCTGGGGAACACTGAAGCTTTCTTT.

This clone was seen just once. The genes are TRBV7-2 and TRBJ2-7; a possible D gene is TRBD2 (6 bases). This CDR3 spans 16 amino acids. Looked up from germline, CDR1 is SGHTA and CDR2 is FQGNSA. Trimming shortened V by 5 bases and J by 5 bases, and 22 bases separated the two germline ends. CDR3 DNA: TGTGCCAGCAGCCCCCCTCGACCGAAGCGGGCCAACGAGCAGTACTTC. This codes for CASSPPRPKRANEQYF. Full variable domain (remainder filled in from reference TRBV7-2 and TRBJ2-7): GAGVSQSPSNKVTEKGKDVELRCDPISGHTALYWYRQSLGQGLEFLIYFQGNSAPDKSGLPSDRFSAERTGGSVSTLTIQRTQQEDSAVYLCASSPPRPKRANEQYFGPGTRLTVT.

In DNA form, the CDR3 reads TGCGCCAGCAGCCAGTTTAAACTAGCGGAAGAGACCCAGTACTTC. Translation gives CASSQFKLAEETQYF. This chain uses TRBV4-1 with TRBJ2-5; 8 bases match TRBD2. This CDR3 contains 15 residues. Germline assignment: CDR1 MGHRA and CDR2 YSYEKL. The V segment lost 3 bases and the J segment 3 bases; nucleotides outside the gene matches: 6.

The chain recombines TRBV7-2 with TRBJ2-3; 11 positions match TRBD2. CDR3 length: 16 amino acids. Losses at the gene ends were 5 bases for V and 2 bases for J; bases not matched to a gene: 6. Germline values: CDR1 SGHTA, CDR2 FQGNSA. The DNA of the CDR3 is TGTGCCAGCAGCCTACTAGCGGGAGTCGTCACAGATACGCAGTATTTT. It translates to CASSLLAGVVTDTQYF.